Relative to its sample, the clone carrying this TCR beta chain is medium-sized. What it recognizes is unknown. This record comes from a study of early T cells in non-severe SARS-CoV-2 infection. Whole-study context: Alpha and beta chains were unpaired, from unsorted whole-blood bulk RNA. Findings of the study overall: The matching step, a VDJdb search, favored anti-spike CD8 responses and missed private and CD4 specificities.

The CDR3 runs to 13 residues. Germline V gene sequence: CDR1 SGHDT, CDR2 YYEEEE. V lost 5 bases and J lost 1; bases outside the gene matches: 2. Individual cDNA molecules carried attached unique molecular identifiers. Using its own MiXCR run on the 5' RACE reads, TCRdb lists one record per CDR3 protein. The sample holds some 33,000 distinct CDR3 sequences, under 6% seen once. The sample consisted of whole blood. The V and J genes are TRBV5-6 and TRBJ2-7, with 8 bases that match TRBD1. The clonotype comes from an adult who was a healthcare worker with PCR-confirmed SARS-CoV-2 infection or an uninfected control (not recorded which). For the CDR3, the DNA is TGTGCCAGCAGGACAGGGGTATCCTACGAGCAGTACTTC. Translation gives CASRTGVSYEQYF.